The T cell receptor (beta chain) under discussion was sequenced for a study of CD8 T cells in ankylosing spondylitis. This clonotype was detected only a few times. CDR1 and CDR2 from the germline V gene are KGHSH and LQKENI. This CDR3 contains 15 residues. J gave up 8 bases and V 4 bases, and 6 bases lay outside the gene matches. Quantitative 5'-RACE was performed with molecular barcodes, and it yielded the TCR beta libraries. TCRdb used MiXCR to reprocess the 5' RACE reads, holding one entry per CDR3 protein. The data contain about 160,000 distinct CDR3 sequences, roughly 44% of them seen just once; the ten biggest clones take up nearly 15%.

This receptor was taken from a male donor with ankylosing spondylitis. The V call is TRBV18, the J call TRBJ2-1; 12 bases map to TRBD2. The sample comprised synovial fluid, either unsorted or a sorted T cell fraction (not recorded which). DNA for the CDR3: TGTGCCAGCTCACTTAGGACTAGCGGGATCTATGAGCAGTTCTTC. Translated: CASSLRTSGIYEQFF.